This T cell receptor (beta chain) is drawn from a study of T cell changes during pregnancy in multiple sclerosis. The table lists this clone with a count of one. Assay used: immunoSEQ multiplex PCR; TCRdb lists only in-frame clones, some missing. Among approximately 34,000 clones listed, roughly 90% were seen once. This receptor was obtained from a female donor with multiple sclerosis, enrolled in a pregnancy study. Material: CD8+ T cells from peripheral blood mononuclear cells, obtained after pregnancy.

Written as DNA, the CDR3 is TGTGCCACCGGTGAAGGGGCAGGGGTGGGGAATGAGCAGTTCTTC. As protein: CATGEGAGVGNEQFF. The chain recombines TRBV15 with TRBJ2-1, with a possible D match to TRBD1 (6 bases). In germline, CDR1 is LNHNV, CDR2 YYDKDF (reference sequence). CDR3 length: 15 amino acids. Between the trimmed V and J ends, which lost 8 bases and 7 bases, there was a span of 21 bases.